The rows below give T cell receptor beta chains drawn from one sample of a study of post-analysis software for immune sequencing data. A single record per CDR3 protein comes from TCRdb applying MiXCR to the PCR reads. The sample includes under 650,000 distinct CDR3 sequences, 44% of them seen just once. The sequenced sample was blood. These receptor sequences come from a girl aged 5 to 17 with multiple sclerosis. The CDR3 runs from the conserved cysteine through the conserved F or W. The D gene is left open where the match is weak. Not all rows give a size; the values are once, few, many and, for expanded clones, a class.

TRBV10-3	-	-	TRBJ2-7	TGTGCCATCAGTGGAGTGAACGGTCTGATCGAGCAGTACTTC	CAISGVNGLIEQYF
TRBV12-3/TRBV12-4	-	-	TRBJ1-2	TGTGCCAGCAGTTTACCAGGGGCTGCAAACTATGGCTACACCTTC	CASSLPGAANYGYTF
TRBV11-1	TRBD2	few	TRBJ2-1	TGTGCCAGCAGCACCATAGCGGGAGGAAGGACCTACAATGAGCAGTTCTTC	CASSTIAGGRTYNEQFF
TRBV20-1	-	-	TRBJ2-5	TGCAGTGCTAGAGGTGGAGTGGTAGGCTTCGAGACCCAGTACTTC	CSARGGVVGFETQYF
TRBV4-1	-	-	TRBJ2-7	TGCGCCAGCAGCCAAGAGGGAGCAGGGTGGAGCTCCTACGAGCAGTACTTC	CASSQEGAGWSSYEQYF
TRBV6-1	-	-	TRBJ2-1	TGTGCCAGCAGTCGGGACCCATACAATGAGCAGTTCTTC	CASSRDPYNEQFF
TRBV7-9	-	-	TRBJ2-7	TGTGCCAGCAGCGGCTCCGCTGGGGAGCAGTACTTC	CASSGSAGEQYF
TRBV25-1	-	-	TRBJ2-5	TGTGCCAGCAAGGAAGAGACCCAGTACTTC	CASKEETQYF
TRBV7-3	-	-	TRBJ2-1	TGTGCCAGCAGCTCTGCCGGGGGCAATGAGCAGTTCTTC	CASSSAGGNEQFF
TRBV5-1	-	-	TRBJ2-7	TGCGCCAGCAGCTTGGAAGTAAGGGCAGGGAAATCCGAGCAGTACTTC	CASSLEVRAGKSEQYF
TRBV30	-	once	TRBJ2-1	TGTGCCTGGACCTGGGGGAATGAGCAGTTCTTC	CAWTWGNEQFF
TRBV6-5	TRBD2	few	TRBJ2-5	TGTGCCAGCAGTCGCGCATGGGGAGGGCGAGAGACCCAGTACTTC	CASSRAWGGRETQYF
TRBV20-1	TRBD1	-	TRBJ2-7	TGCAGTGCTAGATACCGGGACAGGGTAGAGCAGTACTTC	CSARYRDRVEQYF
TRBV6-6	-	-	TRBJ1-1	TGTGCCAGCCAAGGCCGCCTGAACACTGAAGCTTTCTTT	CASQGRLNTEAFF
TRBV5-1	TRBD1	-	TRBJ2-2	TGCGCCAGCAGCTACAGGGGCACCGGGGAGCTGTTTTTT	CASSYRGTGELFF
TRBV4-1	-	-	TRBJ2-5	TGCGCCAGCAGCCACCCTGGTGAGACCCAGTACTTC	CASSHPGETQYF
TRBV4-2	-	-	TRBJ2-5	TGTGCCAGCAGCCACGGGACTGGCGGGGGCCCTAACATTTACGTGCAGTACTTC	CASSHGTGGGPNIYVQYF
TRBV12-3/TRBV12-4	-	-	TRBJ2-1	TGTGCCAGCAGCCTCTTAGATCGGTACATCGAGCAGTTCTTC	CASSLLDRYIEQFF
TRBV5-1	-	few	TRBJ1-2	TGCGCCAGCAGCCCTGGCCTCGGTGGCTACACCTTC	CASSPGLGGYTF
TRBV2	TRBD2	-	TRBJ2-1	TGTGCCAGCAGGCGGGGGGGATATGAGCAGTTCTTC	CASRRGGYEQFF
TRBV7-9	-	-	TRBJ1-2	TGTGCCAGCAGCTTAGGGCCAGTAGCTAACTATGGCTACACCTTC	CASSLGPVANYGYTF
TRBV27	TRBD2	few	TRBJ2-1	TGTGCCAGCAGCCCCGGGACTAGCGGGAGGGCCGGGCAGTTCTTC	CASSPGTSGRAGQFF
TRBV6-2/TRBV6-3	TRBD1	-	TRBJ2-1	TGTGCCAGCAGTTACTCGAAAGGTAACAGGGGCGGCTACAATGAGCAGTTCTTC	CASSYSKGNRGGYNEQFF
TRBV5-4	TRBD1	few	TRBJ2-5	TGTGCCGAGGGAAACAGGGGAGAAGAGACCCAGTACTTC	CAEGNRGEETQYF
TRBV7-8	TRBD2	-	TRBJ2-7	TGTGCCAGCAGCTCCCGGACTAGCGCTTCCTACGAGCAGTACTTC	CASSSRTSASYEQYF
TRBV3-1	-	-	TRBJ2-3	TGTGCCAGCAGCTCTCGACTAGATCCCCCCACAGATACGCAGTATTTT	CASSSRLDPPTDTQYF
TRBV5-1	TRBD2	-	TRBJ2-7	TGCGCCAGCAGCTTAGCAGCGGGGGGGGCCACCTACGAGCAGTACTTC	CASSLAAGGATYEQYF
TRBV5-6	-	-	TRBJ2-1	TGTGCCAGCGGGGGGACACATTGGGGTTCGACCAATGAGCAGTTCTTC	CASGGTHWGSTNEQFF
TRBV13	TRBD2	-	TRBJ2-7	TGTGCCAGCAGCCTCGGAGGGGGACTAGCGAGGGAGCAGTACTTC	CASSLGGGLAREQYF
TRBV29-1	-	few	TRBJ2-3	TGCAGCGTTTCGTTAGGGGCCCAAACTCCAAAGGACACAGATACGCAGTATTTT	CSVSLGAQTPKDTDTQYF
TRBV7-9	-	few	TRBJ1-2	TGTGCCAGCAGCTTAGGCCTTCCCTATGGCTACACCTTC	CASSLGLPYGYTF
TRBV7-6	TRBD2	-	TRBJ2-7	TGTGCCAGCAGCCCGAGGGGGAGACTAGCGGGGAGGTACGAGCAGTACTTC	CASSPRGRLAGRYEQYF
TRBV3-1	-	few	TRBJ2-1	TGTGCCAGCAGCCCCGATAGCCGAAGAGTCAATGAGCAGTTCTTC	CASSPDSRRVNEQFF
TRBV20-1	-	-	TRBJ2-3	TGCAGTGCTGAGGACGGACTATCCCCCAACGATGCGCAGTATTTT	CSAEDGLSPNDAQYF
TRBV4-2	-	-	TRBJ2-3	TGTGCCAGCAGCCAAGAGTCTAGCACAGATACGCAGTATTTT	CASSQESSTDTQYF
TRBV20-1	-	few	TRBJ2-5	TGCAGTGCTAGAGGGTGGGCGGAAGAGACCCAGTACTTC	CSARGWAEETQYF
TRBV3-1	TRBD1	-	TRBJ1-4	TGTGCCAGCAGCCAGGATAGGACAGGGGGCTCTGAAAAACTGTTTTTT	CASSQDRTGGSEKLFF
TRBV6-6	TRBD1	-	TRBJ2-5	TGTGCCAGCAGTTACCCGTGGACAGGGGGAGAGACCCAGTACTTC	CASSYPWTGGETQYF
TRBV29-1	TRBD1	few	TRBJ1-2	TGCAGCGTTGCCTCTCGGACAGGGTTAAACGGCTACACCTTC	CSVASRTGLNGYTF
TRBV5-1	-	-	TRBJ2-4	TGCGCCAGCAGCCGCCTGGTTGGAGAAAACATTCAGTACTTC	CASSRLVGENIQYF
TRBV29-1	-	few	TRBJ2-1	TGCAGCGTTGAACAACCGACTAGTGTGAAATACAATGAGCAGTTCTTC	CSVEQPTSVKYNEQFF
TRBV18	-	-	TRBJ2-7	TGTGCCAGCTCACCAAGGAAGGGGGGCTCCTACGAGCAGTACTTC	CASSPRKGGSYEQYF
TRBV3-1	-	-	TRBJ2-5	TGTGCCAGCAGTCGCGAGAGGGGCACCGAGGGAGAGACCCAGTACTTC	CASSRERGTEGETQYF
TRBV4-1	-	few	TRBJ2-3	TGCGCCAGCAGAGTCGTGCAATCGTGGGATACGCAGTATTTT	CASRVVQSWDTQYF
TRBV5-1	TRBD2	-	TRBJ2-1	TGCGCCAGCAGCTTCCCAGCGGGAGTCAATGAGCAGTTCTTC	CASSFPAGVNEQFF
TRBV4-1	TRBD2	few	TRBJ2-7	TGCGCCAGCAGCCATAATCTAGCGGGAGAACTCGAGCAGTACTTC	CASSHNLAGELEQYF
TRBV6-4	TRBD1	few	TRBJ2-6	TGTGCCAGCAGTGGGACAGGGCCCTCTGGGGCCAACGTCCTGACTTTC	CASSGTGPSGANVLTF
TRBV6-5	TRBD2	few	TRBJ2-4	TGTGCCAGCAGTTATCTAGTAGCGGGAGGAGGGAAAAACATTCAGTACTTC	CASSYLVAGGGKNIQYF
TRBV7-9	-	-	TRBJ2-7	TGTGCCACCAACCGAGGGTCCTCCTACGAGCAGTACTTC	CATNRGSSYEQYF
TRBV3-1	TRBD2	-	TRBJ2-1	TGTGCCAGCAGCCGACTAGCGGGAGGCTCCAGCTCCTACAATGAGCAGTTCTTC	CASSRLAGGSSSYNEQFF
TRBV29-1	-	-	TRBJ2-5	TGCAGCGTTGAACAGCCAAAGACCCAGTACTTC	CSVEQPKTQYF
TRBV19	TRBD1	-	TRBJ1-2	TGTGCCAGTAGTATTACAGGGGTTGGCTACACCTTC	CASSITGVGYTF
TRBV6-2/TRBV6-3	-	-	TRBJ1-2	TGTGCCAGCAGTTACTGGCTCGGCTACACCTTC	CASSYWLGYTF